This TCR beta chain was captured by sequencing in a study of CD8+CD57+ T cells in acquired aplastic anemia. About the study: Sorted CD4+ and CD8+ cell DNA averaged about 3 ug.

Template material for TCR beta VDJ and CDR3 profiling consisted of genomic DNA. MiXCR, run by TCRdb on the reads, gives a single entry per CDR3 protein. The sample includes 300,000 or so distinct CDR3 sequences, 55% to 60% of them seen just once. This clonotype was seen many times. Its antigen is not identified. Broader study findings: A significant difference in CD8+ Simpson's diversity between patients and controls was not found. Roughly 30 sequences, all CD8+ CDR3, were shared between patients and controls.

Trimming removed 6 bases from V and 0 bases from J, with 15 bases in between. Germline lookup yields CDR1 DFQATT and CDR2 SNEGSKA (reference sequence). This CDR3 spans 14 amino acids. The chain recombines TRBV20-1 with TRBJ2-7, with D maybe TRBD2 (6 bases). The receptor comes from a human donor with severe aplastic anemia or a healthy control (not recorded which). Specimen: sorted CD4+, CD8+, or CD8+CD57+ T cells (not recorded which) from PBMCs. The CDR3 reads CSAFRDGSSYEQYF. The CDR3 DNA sequence: TGCAGTGCCTTCCGGGACGGGAGCTCCTACGAGCAGTACTTC.